The clone carrying this T cell receptor beta chain was seen ten or more times. Its specificity is unknown. With a duration under 2 months, the hyperthyroidism was newly diagnosed in patients aged 18 to 65. The data derive from a study of T cells in Graves' hyperthyroidism and ophthalmopathy. Whole-study findings and limits: A median about 6.2 months before onset, the model predicted ophthalmopathy.

RNA transcripts served as the template for amplifying TCR beta CDR3 regions. First-round RT-PCR with HTBI primers amplified the TCR CDR3 region. TCRdb reanalysed the multiplex PCR reads using MiXCR and keeps one entry per CDR3 protein. The profile shows about 560,000 distinct CDR3 sequences, approximately 15% of them singletons. The CDR3 covers 15 residues. V lost 6 bases and J lost 3; bases outside the gene matches: 7. The rearrangement links TRBV12-3 or TRBV12-4 to TRBJ2-7; 11 nucleotides agree with TRBD2. This TCR was recovered from a woman under 30 with Graves' hyperthyroidism. What was sequenced was blood. The CDR3 reads CASSWGLAGGYEQYF. For the CDR3, the DNA is TGTGCCAGCAGCTGGGGGCTAGCGGGAGGCTACGAGCAGTACTTC.